These 20 T cell receptor beta chains originate from one sample sequenced in a study of regulatory T cells in long-lasting Graves disease. The time point denotes: newly diagnosed GD, antithyroid drugs for less than 3 months. From PBMCs, RNA was extracted and then used to make the TCR library. Relying on iRepertoire HTBI primers and Arm-PCR of CDR3 regions, the team built TCR beta libraries. Via MiXCR, TCRdb re-called the multiplex PCR reads, giving one row per CDR3 protein. The sample has some 500,000 distinct CDR3 sequences, about 16% seen once. This sample was also put to use in a study of T cells in Graves' hyperthyroidism and ophthalmopathy.

The sequencing here drew on peripheral blood mononuclear cells (PBMCs), taken at new diagnosis, from a patient treated with antithyroid drugs. These receptors came from a woman aged 35-65 years with Graves disease.

This clonotype was recorded only once. A clone one base away is much larger, so this may be a read error. The CDR3 DNA reads as TGTGCCAGCAGTTTATGGGCAGGTTCTAGCACAGATACGAAGTATTTT. This encodes CASSLWAGSSTDTKYF. The genes are TRBV12-3 or TRBV12-4 and TRBJ2-3; tentative D call: TRBD2 (5 bases). The CDR3 extends over 16 amino acids.

A few counts support this clonotype. The chain is built from TRBV20-1 and TRBJ2-7, with 9 bases fitting TRBD2. The CDR3 is made up of 15 amino acids. Germline V lookup: CDR1 DFQATT, CDR2 SNEGSKA (reference sequence). After removal of 1 base from V and 0 bases from J, the junction contained 4 bases not matched to a gene. CDR3: CSARVSGGRSYEQYF. The CDR3 region has the DNA TGCAGTGCTAGAGTCAGCGGGGGGCGCTCCTACGAGCAGTACTTC.

This clonotype has at least ten counts. This chain uses TRBV28 with TRBJ2-3, with D possibly being TRBD2 (6 bases). This CDR3 contains 15 residues. Trimming took 5 bases from V and 0 from J, leaving 12 bases between them. Germline V lookup: CDR1 MDHEN, CDR2 SYDVKM. As DNA, the CDR3 is TGTGCCAGCAGTCCGGGACTTACTAGCACAGATACGCAGTATTTT. Translation gives CASSPGLTSTDTQYF.

This clonotype was seen at least ten times. The chain combines TRBV28 with TRBJ1-5; 10 nucleotides align to TRBD1. Germline V gene sequence: CDR1 MDHEN, CDR2 SYDVKM. The CDR3 spans 16 residues. V gave up 5 bases and J gave up 3 bases; unmatched junction bases: 7. The CDR3 bases are TGTGCCAGCAGTGCGGTGGGACAGGGGATCAATCAGCCCCAGCATTTT. It encodes CASSAVGQGINQPQHF.

The CDR3, as DNA: TGCGCCAGCAGCGTGGCCGGGACTAGCGGGGGGGCGGGGGAGCAGTTCTTC. As protein: CASSVAGTSGGAGEQFF. The rearrangement links TRBV5-1 to TRBJ2-1; 16 bases are shared with TRBD2. Per the germline V gene, CDR1 is SGHRS and CDR2 is YFSETQ. This CDR3 has 17 amino acids. After removal of 4 bases from V and 10 bases from J, the junction contained 11 bases not matched to a gene.

This clonotype occurred many times. The rearrangement links TRBV10-3 to TRBJ1-1; tentative D call: TRBD1 (6 bases). The V and J ends lost 10 bases and 3 bases respectively, with 21 bases between them. The CDR3 sequence is 15 residues long. CDR1 and CDR2 (germline): ENHRY, SYGVKD. The CDR3 sequence: CATSRGSQGDTEAFF. CDR3 sequence (DNA): TGTGCCACTTCGAGGGGGTCCCAAGGCGACACTGAAGCTTTCTTT.

This clonotype has ten or more counts. This sequence joins TRBV9 and TRBJ2-3; D gene uncertain. This CDR3 is built from 14 residues. Germline lookup yields CDR1 SGDLS and CDR2 YYNGEE. Trimming cost V 0 bases and J 0 bases, with 5 bases left between them. CDR3 DNA: TGTGCCAGCAGCGTAGGAGGTAGCACAGATACGCAGTATTTT. Amino acid sequence: CASSVGGSTDTQYF. The full variable domain, completed using reference TRBV9 and TRBJ2-3, is DSGVTQTPKHLITATGQRVTLRCSPRSGDLSVYWYQQSLDQGLQFLIQYYNGEERAKGNILERFSAQQFPDLHSELNLSSLELGDSALYFCASSVGGSTDTQYFGPGTRLTVL.

This clonotype was seen repeatedly, ten times or more. This sequence joins TRBV11-2 and TRBJ2-1; D is undetermined. Trimming removed 1 base from V and 0 bases from J, with 10 bases in between. CDR1 is SGHAT, CDR2 FQNNGV, per germline. The CDR3 loop spans 16 amino acids. CDR3 sequence reads: CASSLGKGSSYNEQFF. The CDR3, as DNA: TGTGCCAGCAGCTTAGGCAAGGGAAGCTCCTACAATGAGCAGTTCTTC.

This clonotype has at least ten counts. The CDR3: CASSTDTNQPQHF. The CDR3 nucleotides are TGCGCCAGCAGTACTGACACAAATCAGCCCCAGCATTTT. J is TRBJ1-5 and V is TRBV10-1; D is undetermined. Germline assignment: CDR1 WNHNN and CDR2 SYGVQD (reference sequence). Deletions cut 5 bases from V and 4 bases from J, with 9 bases between. The CDR3 runs 13 residues.

This clonotype was detected only a few times. This sequence joins TRBV3-1 and TRBJ2-1, with D possibly TRBD1 on 6 matching bases. Germline CDR1 LGHDT, CDR2 YNNKEL (reference sequence). The V end lost 3 bases, the J end lost 8 bases, and 11 bases lay between the germline ends. The CDR3 totals 13 residues. CDR3 DNA sequence: TGTGCCAGCAGCCATCCACAGGGCTATGAGCAGTTCTTC. This encodes CASSHPQGYEQFF.

In its sample, this clonotype was seen many times. The chain employs TRBV6-1 and TRBJ1-5, with D unclear. Per the germline V gene, CDR1 is MNHNS and CDR2 is SASEGT. The CDR3 is 15 residues long. Trimming pared 5 bases from V and 11 bases from J, leaving 22 bases between. The CDR3 loop reads CASSTTTIMMMAQHF. CDR3 DNA: TGTGCCAGCAGTACCACCACTATCATGATGATGGCCCAGCATTTT.

Many counts were recorded for this clonotype. V usage is TRBV6-1 and J usage is TRBJ2-4, with TRBD1 matching 8 bases. This CDR3 is built from 17 residues. The V and J ends lost 6 bases and 5 bases, in that order; junction bases with no gene match: 15. Per the germline V gene, CDR1 is MNHNS and CDR2 is SASEGT. This CDR3 reads CASSHQGVDRDENIQYF. CDR3 in DNA: TGTGCCAGCAGCCACCAGGGGGTGGACAGGGACGAAAACATTCAGTACTTC.

In its sample, this clonotype was seen many times. V is TRBV13 and J is TRBJ2-2; 7 nucleotides align to TRBD1. J lost 2 bases, V lost 1 base, and 13 bases had no gene match. The CDR3 consists of 19 residues. Germline CDR1 reads PRHDT; CDR2 reads FYEKMQ (reference sequence). CDR3 DNA sequence: TGTGCCAGCAGCTTAGCGACAGGGATTCCGAACGTCAACACCGGGGAGCTGTTTTTT. Protein sequence: CASSLATGIPNVNTGELFF.

This clonotype has a handful of counts. The rearrangement uses TRBV3-1 and TRBJ2-3; maybe TRBD2 (5 bases). The germline V gene has CDR1 LGHDT and CDR2 YNNKEL (reference sequence). Trimming pared 4 bases from V and 3 bases from J, leaving 8 bases between. CDR3 size: 13 residues. The chain's CDR3 is CASSRSGTDTQYF. The DNA of the CDR3 is TGTGCCAGCAGCCGCTCGGGGACAGATACGCAGTATTTT.

The chain carries TRBV19 and TRBJ1-5; 7 bases match TRBD1. The CDR3 spans 18 residues. V was clipped by 5 bases and J by 0 bases; unmatched bases: 13. Germline V gene lookup returns CDR1 LNHDA and CDR2 SQIVND (reference sequence). CDR3 bases: TGTGCCAGTAGTTTGGGGGACAGCCGCTATTATAGCAATCAGCCCCAGCATTTT. Translated, it gives CASSLGDSRYYSNQPQHF.

As to this clonotype: This sequence may be a read error, since a much larger clone differs from it by one base. This rearrangement joins TRBV3-1 to TRBJ2-5, with 8 bases matching TRBD2. Gene TRBJ2-1 matches the end of the DNA better, so the J call may be wrong. Per the germline V gene, CDR1 is LGHDT and CDR2 is YNNKEL (reference sequence). The CDR3 covers 15 residues. The CDR3 here is CASSLRPSGQETQFF. The CDR3, as DNA: TGTGCCAGCAGCCTCCGCCCTAGCGGGCAAGAGACCCAGTTCTTC.

This clonotype was seen a handful of times. This chain connects TRBV5-1 to TRBJ1-1, with 11 bases identical to TRBD1. The ends lost 9 bases at V and 1 base at J; junction bases unmatched: 14. The germline CDR1 and CDR2 sequences are SGHRS and YFSETQ. This CDR3 region has 17 residues. CDR3 bases: TGCGCCAAACCCGAGGGACAGGGGGAAGACAAGAACACTGAAGCTTTCTTT. Translating gives CAKPEGQGEDKNTEAFF.

The sample holds a few counts of this clonotype. The V and J genes are TRBV5-1 and TRBJ2-2, with TRBD1 as a possible D gene (6 bases). The V end lost 4 bases, the J end lost 0 bases, and 13 bases lay between the germline ends. This CDR3 region has 16 residues. Germline values: CDR1 SGHRS, CDR2 YFSETQ. CDR3 sequence reads: CASSNRDTSNTGELFF. The CDR3 DNA is TGCGCCAGCAGCAACCGGGACACCTCGAACACCGGGGAGCTGTTTTTT.

This clonotype was seen many times. The CDR3 sequence: CASSPGTGRTEAFF. The CDR3 DNA sequence: TGTGCCAGCTCCCCCGGGACAGGGCGGACTGAAGCTTTCTTT. V gene TRBV18 combines with J gene TRBJ1-1, with 9 bases matching TRBD1. This CDR3 is built from 14 residues. Losses at the gene ends were 6 bases for V and 5 bases for J; bases not matched to a gene: 7. Germline V gene data show CDR1 as KGHSH and CDR2 as LQKENI. The complete variable domain, with remaining parts taken from reference TRBV18 and TRBJ1-1, reads NAGVMQNPRHLVRRRGQEARLRCSPMKGHSHVYWYRQLPEEGLKFMVYLQKENIIDESGMPKERFSAEFPKEGPSILRIQQVVRGDSAAYFCASSPGTGRTEAFFGQGTRLTVV.

This clonotype was seen at least ten times. In DNA form, the CDR3 reads TGTGCCAGCAGTGACGGGATGGGGGGCAATCAGCCCCAGCATTTT. As protein: CASSDGMGGNQPQHF. V is TRBV2 and J is TRBJ1-5; TRBD1 might be the D (5 bases). The CDR3 has 15 amino acids. V was cut by 3 bases and J by 2 bases, with 11 bases left in between. Germline V gene sequence: CDR1 SNHLY, CDR2 FYNNEI.